This T cell receptor beta chain comes out of a study of T cell clonality in common variable immunodeficiency. Germline V lookup: CDR1 KGHSH, CDR2 LQKENI. There are 14 residues in the CDR3. Heparinized whole blood, about 5 to 8.5 ml, came from each donor. Profiling relied on immunoSEQ multiplex PCR, and the TCRdb table lists in-frame clones only, not all of them. This sample comprises fewer than 40,000 clones, none seen once only. Points on this clone: The junction departs from germline at one end; a sequencing error may be responsible. The read terminates 3 residues before the CDR3 end, so the remaining end is supplied by the germline J gene. This sample also contains other DNA sequences that code for the same CDR3.

The sample consisted of peripheral blood mononuclear cells. The source is a person aged 18-70 years in good health. The chain uses TRBV18 and TRBJ1-3; tentatively, D is TRBD1 (5 bases). Partial CDR3 DNA: TGTGCCAGCTCACCAGGGGGGTACGGAAACACA. Its protein product is CASSPGGYGNT. The CDR3 in full is CASSPGGYGNTIYF.